The TCR beta chain described here comes from a study of T cell responses to AZD1222 COVID-19 vaccine. Findings of the study overall: Baseline antibody screening turned up just six seropositive AZD1222 recipients.

Profiled with immunoSEQ multiplex PCR; TCRdb holds only in-frame clones, not every one. The table shows roughly 93,000 clones, with roughly 87% occurring only once. This clone has just one count. Its matching antigen is unknown. Germline CDR1 and CDR2: SGHTA and FQGNSA. This CDR3 contains 15 residues. After removal of 5 bases from V and 2 bases from J, the junction contained 0 bases not matched to a gene. The receptor's source is an adult who received the AZD1222 COVID-19 vaccine. J is TRBJ2-1 and V is TRBV7-2; 13 positions agree with TRBD2. The sequencing here drew on peripheral blood, taken 28 days after the second AZD1222 dose. DNA of the CDR3: TGTGCCAGCAGCACTAGCGGGGGGGCCTACAATGAGCAGTTCTTC. Translation gives CASSTSGGAYNEQFF.